What follows are 18 T cell receptor beta chains derived from one specimen sequenced in a study of cytomegalovirus exposure and HLA in healthy donors. Only in-frame clones appear in the TCRdb table, and some are missing; sequencing was by immunoSEQ multiplex PCR. The sample has 50,000 to 65,000 clones; 85% to 90% are singletons. The sequencing sample was made of PBMCs. The receptors stem from a woman younger than 35 in good health and CMV-seronegative.

This clone has a single count. The gene calls are TRBV19 and TRBJ1-2; possible D gene TRBD1, 6 bases. The ends were cut back, 3 bases at V and 4 bases at J, with 18 bases in the middle. Germline V lookup: CDR1 LNHDA, CDR2 SQIVND (reference sequence). The CDR3 has 16 amino acids. The CDR3 DNA sequence: TGTGCCAGTAGTATTTCGGGTGCCCTCAGGGGCTATGGCTACACCTTC. As protein: CASSISGALRGYGYTF. The full variable domain, its missing parts supplied by reference TRBV19 and TRBJ1-2, is DGGITQSPKYLFRKEGQNVTLSCEQNLNHDAMYWYRQDPGQGLRLIYYSQIVNDFQKGDIAEGYSVSREKKESFPLTVTSAQKNPTAFYLCASSISGALRGYGYTFGSGTRLTVV.

The rearrangement joins TRBV13 to TRBJ1-1; 9 bases map to TRBD1. Germline V gene data show CDR1 as PRHDT and CDR2 as FYEKMQ (reference sequence). This CDR3 region has 17 residues. V trimming: 0 bases; J trimming: 1 base; junction bases outside the gene matches: 6. The CDR3 DNA is TGTGCCAGCAGCTTAGGGGACAGGGGCTTTTCGAACACTGAAGCTTTCTTT. It codes for CASSLGDRGFSNTEAFF.

The chain joins TRBV9 to TRBJ1-5; D is undetermined. The germline V and J ends were trimmed by 0 bases and 8 bases, with 15 bases remaining between them. CDR3 length equals 15 residues. CDR1 and CDR2 (germline): SGDLS, YYNGEE. The CDR3 DNA sequence: TGTGCCAGCAGCGTAGCTGGTACGGGGTGGGAGCCCCAGCATTTT. Residues: CASSVAGTGWEPQHF.

This chain uses TRBV19 with TRBJ1-4; D is possibly TRBD1 (6 bases). Germline values: CDR1 LNHDA, CDR2 SQIVND (reference sequence). The length of the CDR3 is 13 residues. Trimming removed 9 bases from V and 1 base from J, with 9 bases in between. CDR3 protein: CASKQGTNEKLFF. DNA of the CDR3: TGTGCCAGCAAACAGGGAACTAATGAAAAACTGTTTTTT.

A few counts support this clone. The chain links TRBV11-2 to TRBJ1-2; D is perhaps TRBD1 (5 bases). V was trimmed by 1 base and J by 8 bases, leaving 17 bases between them. CDR1 SGHAT and CDR2 FQNNGV come from the germline V gene. The CDR3 consists of 15 residues. This CDR3 reads CASSLGDFGDRGYTF. For the CDR3, the DNA is TGTGCCAGCAGCTTAGGGGACTTTGGGGATCGAGGCTACACCTTC.

The chain has TRBV5-1 and TRBJ2-3; maybe TRBD2 (5 bases). V dropped 5 bases and J dropped 2 bases, with 9 bases sitting between them. Per germline, CDR1 SGHRS and CDR2 YFSETQ. The CDR3 loop spans 13 amino acids. The CDR3 nucleotides are TGCGCCAGCAGAACTAGTTTCACAGATACGCAGTATTTT. Its protein is CASRTSFTDTQYF.

This sequence joins TRBV9 and TRBJ2-3; 8 positions match TRBD1. Trimming removed 3 bases from V and 5 bases from J; junction bases left unmatched: 2. There are 13 residues in the CDR3. Germline V gives CDR1 SGDLS, CDR2 YYNGEE. CDR3 in DNA: TGTGCCAGCAGCGCAGGGGGCTTAGATACGCAGTATTTT. Encoded protein: CASSAGGLDTQYF.

This clone came up once. The chain combines TRBV7-2 with TRBJ2-3; TRBD1 matches 7 bases. V gave up 5 bases and J gave up 8 bases; unmatched junction bases: 4. The CDR3 sequence is 12 residues long. Germline lookup yields CDR1 SGHTA and CDR2 FQGNSA. The CDR3 DNA follows: TGTGCCAGCAGCCCAGACAGGGCTACGCAGTATTTT. It translates to CASSPDRATQYF.

This sequence joins TRBV7-3 and TRBJ1-1, with 8 bases lining up with TRBD1. This CDR3 comprises 15 residues. V lost 5 bases and J lost 1; bases outside the gene matches: 6. The germline V gene encodes CDR1 SGHTA and CDR2 FQGTGA. Written as DNA, the CDR3 is TGTGCCAGCAGCCCAGGGACAGGTTCGAACACTGAAGCTTTCTTT. This encodes CASSPGTGSNTEAFF.

The CDR3 sequence: CASSLGLETQYF. CDR3 bases: TGTGCCAGCAGCTTAGGTCTAGAGACCCAGTACTTC. The chain has TRBV11-2 and TRBJ2-5, with no clear D. The V gene's germline CDR1 is SGHAT and CDR2 FQNNGV. Trimming cost V 1 base and J 4 bases, with 4 bases left between them. CDR3 length: 12 residues. The whole variable domain, remainder taken from reference TRBV11-2 and TRBJ2-5, is EAGVAQSPRYKIIEKRQSVAFWCNPISGHATLYWYQQILGQGPKLLIQFQNNGVVDDSQLPKDRFSAERLKGVDSTLKIQPAKLEDSAVYLCASSLGLETQYFGPGTRLLVL.

The CDR3 nucleotides read TGTGCCAGTAGGAAGGACAGCGGGACTAATCAGCCCCAGCATTTT. Residues: CASRKDSGTNQPQHF. The chain couples TRBV19 to TRBJ1-5; D perhaps matches TRBD1 (6 bases). Trimming cost V 6 bases and J 4 bases, with 16 bases left between them. Germline lookup yields CDR1 LNHDA and CDR2 SQIVND (reference sequence). The CDR3 runs to 15 residues.

This clone occurred a few times. This chain joins TRBV7-3 and TRBJ2-3; D is perhaps TRBD2 (5 bases). Germline V gene lookup returns CDR1 SGHTA and CDR2 FQGTGA. V lost 1 base and J 3 bases, leaving 8 bases between the germline ends. This CDR3 has 14 residues. The CDR3: CASSLNGKTDTQYF. In nucleotides, the CDR3 is TGTGCCAGCAGCTTAAACGGGAAGACAGATACGCAGTATTTT.

The rearrangement uses TRBV11-2 and TRBJ2-5; D ambiguous. The CDR3 loop spans 14 amino acids. Germline assignment: CDR1 SGHAT and CDR2 FQNNGV. V lost 1 base to trimming and J lost 5 bases, with 11 bases between them. As DNA, the CDR3 is TGTGCCAGCAGCTTAGGCAGGTCCGCCGAGACCCAGTACTTC. This sequence encodes CASSLGRSAETQYF.

The chain couples TRBV11-2 to TRBJ2-7; D is uncertain. Germline CDR1 is SGHAT and CDR2 is FQNNGV. V was pared by 4 bases and J by 3 bases, with 7 bases between. The CDR3 runs to 12 residues. The CDR3 reads CASSSVLYEQYF. The CDR3, as DNA: TGTGCCAGCAGCTCCGTACTCTACGAGCAGTACTTC.

The J gene is TRBJ2-1, the V gene TRBV5-1, with D tentatively TRBD2 (5 bases). The CDR3 spans 15 residues. Trimming shortened V by 0 bases and J by 3 bases, and 10 bases separated the two germline ends. Per germline, CDR1 SGHRS and CDR2 YFSETQ. CDR3 loop: CASSLEGADYNEQFF. CDR3 DNA: TGCGCCAGCAGCTTGGAGGGAGCAGACTACAATGAGCAGTTCTTC.

This rearrangement joins TRBV28 to TRBJ2-7, with D maybe TRBD2 (6 bases). Trimming pared 5 bases from V and 0 bases from J, leaving 14 bases between. The CDR3 sequence is 15 residues long. CDR1 and CDR2 from the germline V gene are MDHEN and SYDVKM. The CDR3 nucleotides read TGTGCCAGCAGTCCCAATGGGCGGGGCTCCTACGAGCAGTACTTC. This sequence encodes CASSPNGRGSYEQYF.

The chain has TRBV4-2 and TRBJ1-2; D is unclear. V shed 0 bases and J shed 8 bases, with 13 bases lying between them. CDR1 is LGHNA and CDR2 is YNFKEQ in the germline V gene. The CDR3 sequence is 14 residues long. CDR3 sequence (DNA): TGTGCCAGCAGCCAAGATACCGACTATGGAGGCTACACCTTC. Protein product: CASSQDTDYGGYTF.

Relative to its sample, this clone is medium-sized (0.01 to 0.1%). In nucleotides, the CDR3 is TGCAGCGTTGGGGACAGATATTACGAGCAGTACTTC. Translated: CSVGDRYYEQYF. This chain uses TRBV29-1 with TRBJ2-7; 7 positions match TRBD1. Germline CDR1 and CDR2: SQVTM and ANQGSEA. The CDR3 loop spans 12 amino acids. The ends lost 4 bases at V and 4 bases at J; junction bases unmatched: 4.